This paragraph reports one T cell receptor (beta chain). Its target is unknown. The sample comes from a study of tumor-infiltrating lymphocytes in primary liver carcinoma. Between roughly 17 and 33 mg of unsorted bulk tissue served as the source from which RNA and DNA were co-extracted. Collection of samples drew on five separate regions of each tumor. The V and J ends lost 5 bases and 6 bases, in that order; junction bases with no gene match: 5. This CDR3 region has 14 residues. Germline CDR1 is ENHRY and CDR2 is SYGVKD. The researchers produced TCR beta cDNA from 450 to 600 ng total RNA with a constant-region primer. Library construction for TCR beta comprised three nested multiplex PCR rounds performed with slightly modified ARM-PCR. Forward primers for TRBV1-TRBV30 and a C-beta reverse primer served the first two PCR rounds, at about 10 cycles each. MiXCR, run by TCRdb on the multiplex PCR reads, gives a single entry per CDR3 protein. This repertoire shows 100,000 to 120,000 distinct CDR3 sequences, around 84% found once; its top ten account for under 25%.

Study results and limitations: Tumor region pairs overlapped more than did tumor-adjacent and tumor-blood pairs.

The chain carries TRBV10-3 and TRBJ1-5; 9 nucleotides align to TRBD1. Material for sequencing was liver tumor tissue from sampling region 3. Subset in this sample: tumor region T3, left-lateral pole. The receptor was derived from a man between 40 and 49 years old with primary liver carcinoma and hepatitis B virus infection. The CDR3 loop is CAISSTGGSQPQHF. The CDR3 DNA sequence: TGTGCCATCAGTTCGACAGGGGGTAGTCAGCCCCAGCATTTT.